This entry lists 24 T cell receptor beta chains sequenced from one sample in a study of OX40 agonist ivuxolimab in advanced cancers. The repertoire was sequenced with immunoSEQ multiplex PCR; TCRdb's copy has only in-frame clones and lacks some. Found here are 45,000 to 60,000 clones, 80% to 90% of them singletons; the top ten hold about 5%. The sample was CD4+ or CD8+ T cells sorted from blood, taken in a trial of the OX40 agonist ivuxolimab. These TCRs come from an adult with an advanced solid tumor such as melanoma, head and neck, liver or kidney cancer.

The gene calls are TRBV11-2 and TRBJ2-7; D ambiguous. Germline V CDR1 and CDR2: SGHAT, FQNNGV. The CDR3 sequence is 11 residues long. Trimming took 5 bases from V and 3 from J, leaving 5 bases between them. CDR3 DNA: TGTGCCAGCAGCAGGTACTACGAGCAGTACTTC. It is translated as CASSRYYEQYF.

This clone was observed once. This sequence joins TRBV7-8 and TRBJ2-7; either TRBD1 or TRBD2 may supply D (5 bases each). The CDR3 loop spans 15 amino acids. The germline V gene encodes CDR1 SGHVS and CDR2 FQNEAQ. Trimming shortened V by 5 bases and J by 6 bases, and 20 bases separated the two germline ends. The chain's CDR3 is CASSLDGGFVTEQYF. The CDR3 nucleotides read TGTGCCAGCAGCCTCGATGGGGGATTTGTAACCGAGCAGTACTTC.

This chain joins TRBV2 and TRBJ1-2, with a possible D match to TRBD1 (6 bases). CDR3 length: 13 amino acids. Germline CDR1 reads SNHLY; CDR2 reads FYNNEI. V lost 9 bases to trimming and J lost 10 bases, with 21 bases between them. CDR3 DNA: TGTGCCAGTGCGGGGCTCCAGGGGCTGGACTACACCTTC. Protein product: CASAGLQGLDYTF.

The rearrangement links TRBV19 to TRBJ1-5; TRBD1 might be the D (6 bases). The germline V and J ends were trimmed by 4 bases and 1 base, with 14 bases remaining between them. The germline CDR1 and CDR2 sequences are LNHDA and SQIVND (reference sequence). CDR3 length equals 16 residues. CDR3 residues: CASSSPPRGSNQPQHF. CDR3 DNA sequence: TGTGCCAGTAGTAGCCCTCCCAGGGGCAGCAATCAGCCCCAGCATTTT.

The chain combines TRBV5-1 with TRBJ2-1, with 7 bases matching TRBD2. The CDR3 consists of 15 residues. In germline, CDR1 is SGHRS, CDR2 YFSETQ. With V trimmed by 0 bases and J by 3 bases, 3 bases remained unmatched. The CDR3: CASSLGSSGYNEQFF. DNA for the CDR3: TGCGCCAGCAGCTTGGGCTCTAGCGGCTACAATGAGCAGTTCTTC.

This chain uses TRBV5-4 with TRBJ2-3; D may be TRBD1 (6 bases). The germline CDR1 and CDR2 sequences are SGHNT and YYREEE (reference sequence). The CDR3 length is 14 residues. Deletions cut 0 bases from V and 5 bases from J, with 10 bases between. The CDR3 DNA reads as TGTGCCAGCAGCTTGGCAGGGGCTGGAGATACGCAGTATTTT. It yields the protein CASSLAGAGDTQYF.

A note on this clone: The junction departs from the called germline gene at one end, perhaps through a read error. V usage is TRBV9 and J usage is TRBJ2-3; TRBD2 might be the D (6 bases). Per the germline V gene, CDR1 is SGDLS and CDR2 is YYNGEE. This CDR3 region has 15 residues. The CDR3 protein is CASSVGGVGTGTQYF. CDR3 in DNA: TGTGCCAGCAGCGTAGGCGGGGTCGGCACAGGTACGCAGTATTTT.

This clone has only a few counts. The chain joins TRBV4-1 to TRBJ2-2; no definite D call. This CDR3 comprises 18 residues. Germline V lookup: CDR1 MGHRA, CDR2 YSYEKL. Trimming removed 4 bases from V and 0 bases from J, with 18 bases in between. CDR3: CASSPGPRPSPNTGELFF. CDR3 DNA: TGCGCCAGCAGCCCCGGACCGCGACCCTCACCGAACACCGGGGAGCTGTTTTTT.

The J gene is TRBJ2-1, the V gene TRBV5-1; D possibly matches TRBD1 or TRBD2 (5 bases each). The germline V gene has CDR1 SGHRS and CDR2 YFSETQ. The CDR3 totals 19 residues. The germline V and J ends were trimmed by 0 bases and 15 bases, with 34 bases remaining between them. CDR3 region: CASSLVVPGRARESPRRFF. CDR3 coding DNA: TGCGCCAGCAGCTTGGTAGTTCCAGGGAGAGCAAGGGAGAGCCCTAGGAGGTTCTTC.

This clone was seen just once. The chain links TRBV2 to TRBJ1-2; unclear D gene. Trimming removed 4 bases from V and 5 bases from J, with 8 bases in between. CDR1 and CDR2 (germline): SNHLY, FYNNEI. The CDR3 contains 12 residues. This CDR3 is CASSGAGYGYTF. The CDR3 DNA is TGTGCCAGCAGTGGGGCGGGGTATGGCTACACCTTC. The full variable domain, completed using reference TRBV2 and TRBJ1-2, is EPEVTQTPSHQVTQMGQEVILRCVPISNHLYFYWYRQILGQKVEFLVSFYNNEISEKSEIFDDQFSVERPDGSNFTLKIRSTKLEDSAMYFCASSGAGYGYTFGSGTRLTVV.

J is TRBJ2-2 and V is TRBV9; possible D gene TRBD1, 5 bases. Germline V lookup: CDR1 SGDLS, CDR2 YYNGEE. Between the trimmed V and J ends, which lost 0 bases and 0 bases, there was a span of 9 bases. The CDR3 consists of 16 residues. CDR3 sequence: CASSVVTGANTGELFF. DNA of the CDR3: TGTGCCAGCAGCGTAGTTACAGGTGCGAACACCGGGGAGCTGTTTTTT.

The chain uses TRBV19 and TRBJ2-1; D may be TRBD1 (7 bases). V lost 10 bases and J 9 bases, leaving 19 bases between the germline ends. This CDR3 contains 13 residues. Per the germline V gene, CDR1 is LNHDA and CDR2 is SQIVND (reference sequence). In DNA form, the CDR3 reads TGTGCCACCCTACAGGGGACCGGGGGTGAGCAGTTCTTC. It yields the protein CATLQGTGGEQFF. The full variable domain, rest sourced from reference TRBV19 and TRBJ2-1, is DGGITQSPKYLFRKEGQNVTLSCEQNLNHDAMYWYRQDPGQGLRLIYYSQIVNDFQKGDIAEGYSVSREKKESFPLTVTSAQKNPTAFYLCATLQGTGGEQFFGPGTRLTVL.

This clone has only one observation. This chain joins TRBV27 and TRBJ2-2; D is unresolved. Trimming took 2 bases from V and 7 from J, leaving 11 bases between them. In germline, CDR1 is MNHEY, CDR2 SMNVEV (reference sequence). The CDR3 length is 14 residues. CDR3 residues: CASSLTVAIGELFF. In nucleotides, the CDR3 is TGTGCCAGCAGTTTAACCGTCGCTATCGGGGAGCTGTTTTTT.

V gene TRBV6-5 combines with J gene TRBJ2-1; D is unclear. Per the germline V gene, CDR1 is MNHEY and CDR2 is SVGAGI. The CDR3 extends over 16 amino acids. The V gene lost 0 bases and the J gene lost 6 bases, with 15 bases spanning the gap. CDR3 in amino acids: CASSYSIVGTGNEQFF. The CDR3 nucleotides are TGTGCCAGCAGTTACTCGATAGTTGGAACGGGCAATGAGCAGTTCTTC.

The V and J genes are TRBV7-2 and TRBJ1-5; D gene unclear. The CDR3 consists of 14 residues. Deletions cut 1 base from V and 4 bases from J, with 8 bases between. CDR1 is SGHTA and CDR2 is FQGNSA in the germline V gene. The CDR3 coding sequence is TGTGCCAGCAGCTTAGTGGGCGGTAATCAGCCCCAGCATTTT. Translated, it gives CASSLVGGNQPQHF.

CDR3 amino acids: CASSYSGQTTLETQYF. The CDR3 nucleotides read TGTGCCAGCAGCTACAGCGGACAGACGACGTTAGAGACCCAGTACTTC. The J gene is TRBJ2-5, the V gene TRBV11-1, with a possible D match to TRBD1 (6 bases). This CDR3 is 16 amino acids long. From germline, CDR1 is SGHAT and CDR2 FQDESV (reference sequence). Trimming pared 4 bases from V and 4 bases from J, leaving 19 bases between.

V usage is TRBV5-1 and J usage is TRBJ1-1; D unclear. Trimming took 4 bases from V and 0 from J, leaving 7 bases between them. In germline, CDR1 is SGHRS, CDR2 YFSETQ. The CDR3 extends over 13 amino acids. The CDR3 nucleotides are TGCGCCAGCAGCCGAGGAATGAACACTGAAGCTTTCTTT. This sequence encodes CASSRGMNTEAFF. The complete variable domain, with remaining parts taken from reference TRBV5-1 and TRBJ1-1, reads KAGVTQTPRYLIKTRGQQVTLSCSPISGHRSVSWYQQTPGQGLQFLFEYFSETQRNKGNFPGRFSGRQFSNSRSEMNVSTLELGDSALYLCASSRGMNTEAFFGQGTRLTVV.

The table lists this clone with a few counts. The V and J genes are TRBV19 and TRBJ1-1, with 8 bases that match TRBD1. J gave up 4 bases and V 4 bases, and 2 bases lay outside the gene matches. There are 13 residues in the CDR3. CDR1 and CDR2 (germline): LNHDA, SQIVND (reference sequence). CDR3 protein: CASSTDRGTEAFF. The CDR3 nucleotides are TGTGCCAGTAGTACCGACAGGGGCACTGAAGCTTTCTTT.

This clone was observed once. The gene calls are TRBV27 and TRBJ2-5; 7 bases are a match to TRBD1. Germline assignment: CDR1 MNHEY and CDR2 SMNVEV (reference sequence). The trim removed 0 bases at V and 4 bases at J, leaving 11 bases unmatched. This CDR3 region has 17 residues. CDR3: CASSLSTGRGLGETQYF. CDR3 nucleotides: TGTGCCAGCAGTTTATCGACGGGCAGGGGGTTAGGAGAGACCCAGTACTTC.

The J gene is TRBJ2-1, the V gene TRBV12-5; 9 bases line up with TRBD2. The CDR3 totals 16 residues. Trimming cost V 4 bases and J 9 bases; bases outside gene matches: 13. Germline V gene sequence: CDR1 LGHNT, CDR2 FRNRAP. CDR3 sequence reads: CASGSRGGREGVEQFF. The CDR3 DNA reads TGTGCTAGTGGTTCCCGCGGGGGGCGGGAGGGTGTTGAGCAGTTCTTC.

The chain combines TRBV6-5 with TRBJ1-2, with 10 bases matching TRBD1. The V gene's germline CDR1 is MNHEY and CDR2 SVGAGI. The ends lost 6 bases at V and 8 bases at J; junction bases unmatched: 6. The CDR3 has 13 residues. CDR3 nucleotides: TGTGCCAGCAGGACAGGGGGCGCAGCGGGCTACACCTTC. It translates to CASRTGGAAGYTF.

The J gene is TRBJ2-2, the V gene TRBV5-1, with 7 bases identical to TRBD2. The CDR3 has 15 residues. J was trimmed by 1 base and V by 4 bases; bases with no gene match: 4. Germline V gives CDR1 SGHRS, CDR2 YFSETQ. In nucleotides, the CDR3 is TGCGCCAGCAGCATGAGCGGGAAGAACACCGGGGAGCTGTTTTTT. Its protein is CASSMSGKNTGELFF.

This clone was seen only a few times. The chain combines TRBV7-9 with TRBJ2-2; D might be TRBD1 (7 bases). V was shortened by 1 base and J by 8 bases, with 11 bases between the two germline ends. Germline lookup yields CDR1 SEHNR and CDR2 FQNEAQ (reference sequence). The CDR3 is 14 residues long. The CDR3: CASSLGGTAGELFF. CDR3 nucleotide sequence: TGTGCCAGCAGCTTAGGCGGGACAGCGGGGGAGCTGTTTTTT.

The chain has TRBV29-1 and TRBJ2-1; unclear D gene. The CDR3 length is 15 residues. Trimming removed 4 bases from V and 1 base from J, with 14 bases in between. Germline values: CDR1 SQVTM, CDR2 ANQGSEA. CDR3: CSVAWQSISYNEQFF. The CDR3 nucleotides read TGCAGCGTTGCTTGGCAGTCCATATCCTACAATGAGCAGTTCTTC.